The 6 T cell receptor beta chains listed next were all sequenced from one sample in a study of response to subunit inactivated influenza vaccine. Using its own MiXCR run on the RT-PCR reads, TCRdb lists one record per CDR3 protein. This table has some 190,000 distinct CDR3 sequences, about 15% appearing once. The sample was CD8+ T cells sorted from PBMCs, taken about 5 days after vaccination. The receptors come from a man between 45 and 60 years old who received an inactivated influenza vaccine.

The chain is built from TRBV29-1 and TRBJ2-5; D remains unclear. Trimming took 1 base from V and 5 from J, leaving 14 bases between them. The CDR3 is made up of 14 amino acids. The germline V gene encodes CDR1 SQVTM and CDR2 ANQGSEA. This CDR3 reads CSVEGVNGWETQYF. DNA for the CDR3: TGCAGCGTTGAAGGGGTTAATGGGTGGGAGACCCAGTACTTC.

This clonotype was seen a handful of times. V is TRBV24-1 and J is TRBJ1-1, with 7 bases aligning to TRBD1. Trimming cost V 10 bases and J 3 bases; bases outside gene matches: 7. The V gene's germline CDR1 is KGHDR and CDR2 SFDVKD. The CDR3 totals 13 residues. As DNA, the CDR3 is TGTGCCACAACAGGGGACGGGGACACTGAAGCTTTCTTT. This gives the protein CATTGDGDTEAFF.

This clonotype has a count of ten or more. This chain links TRBV12-3 or TRBV12-4 with TRBJ2-7; D uncertain. V lost 0 bases to trimming and J lost 4 bases, with 10 bases between them. The CDR3 is made up of 14 amino acids. For the CDR3, the DNA is TGTGCCAGCAGTTTAGCGTTTGGGAATTACGAGCAGTACTTC. Amino acids: CASSLAFGNYEQYF.

This clonotype was observed a handful of times. The CDR3 loop reads CASSQGISSGGGNEQFF. The CDR3 coding sequence is TGCGCCAGCAGCCAAGGAATTTCTAGCGGGGGGGGTAATGAGCAGTTCTTC. The J gene is TRBJ2-1, the V gene TRBV4-3; 12 nucleotides match TRBD2. V was pared by 1 base and J by 7 bases, with 8 bases of the junction left unmatched. The CDR3 has 17 residues. The V gene's germline CDR1 is LGHNA and CDR2 YSLEER.

This clonotype was seen once. J is TRBJ2-7 and V is TRBV6-1, with TRBD1 identical over 8 bases. The CDR3 extends over 14 amino acids. Germline loops: CDR1 MNHNS, CDR2 SASEGT. V was pared by 4 bases and J by 7 bases, with 9 bases of the junction left unmatched. The CDR3 nucleotides read TGTGCCAGCAGTGGGACAGGGACGGGTTGGGAGCAGTACTTC. It codes for CASSGTGTGWEQYF.

This chain joins TRBV10-3 and TRBJ2-3, with 9 bases fitting TRBD2. Germline CDR1 is ENHRY and CDR2 is SYGVKD. The CDR3 is 16 amino acids. The J segment lost 4 bases and the V segment lost 1 base, leaving 6 bases of the junction unmatched. This CDR3 is CAISELVAGDPDTQYF. The CDR3 DNA follows: TGTGCCATCAGTGAGTTAGTAGCGGGAGACCCAGATACGCAGTATTTT.